This TCR beta chain was observed in a study of blood T cell repertoires in COVID-19. Across the whole study: Researchers got acute and convalescent COVID-19 samples from the United States, Italy and Spain. PBMCs, B-cell-depleted T cells, or T cells were the source of the cDNA or gDNA that made up the material.

Original analysis: Nucleated cell counts were estimated from reference gene primer amplification. TCRdb's copy holds only in-frame clones and misses some; the assay was immunoSEQ multiplex PCR. The V and J calls and clone size come from that table; D and trimming were worked out from the DNA. This sample has 250,000 to 300,000 clones, with 88% found just once. Sequencing used peripheral blood. The TCR originated in a woman aged 25 to 45 who had recovered from COVID-19.

As DNA, the CDR3 is TGTGCCAGCAGCTCCGTGGTACGGGGAGAGAACACTGAAGCTTTCTTT. Translating gives CASSSVVRGENTEAFF. The chain is built from TRBV9 and TRBJ1-1; D uncertain. The CDR3 runs to 16 residues. Germline V gene lookup returns CDR1 SGDLS and CDR2 YYNGEE. Trimming removed 4 bases at V and 1 base at J, with 17 bases between.